Listed here are 25 T cell receptor beta chains from one sample, sequenced in a study of T cell responses to AZD1222 COVID-19 vaccine. Profiling relied on immunoSEQ multiplex PCR, and the TCRdb table lists in-frame clones only, not all of them. The repertoire consists of about 92,000 clones, with 65% to 90% occurring once and the leading ten covering about 9.4%. Sequencing was performed on peripheral blood, taken on day 0 of AZD1222 vaccination. Source of these receptors: an adult in good health.

The chain has TRBV2 and TRBJ1-6; no firm D call. Deletions cut 2 bases from V and 7 bases from J, with 12 bases between. This CDR3 is 15 amino acids long. Germline CDR1 is SNHLY and CDR2 is FYNNEI. In DNA, the CDR3 is TGTGCCAGCAGTGAACGGCAAATTATAAATTCACCCCTCCACTTT. This gives the protein CASSERQIINSPLHF.

This chain uses TRBV27 with TRBJ1-1; D uncertain. Trimming stripped 7 bases from V and 5 bases from J, with 17 bases between. The CDR3 has 14 residues. CDR1 and CDR2 (germline): MNHEY, SMNVEV (reference sequence). This CDR3 is CASNSRRDGTEAFF. CDR3 nucleotide sequence: TGTGCCAGCAACTCTCGGAGGGATGGGACTGAAGCTTTCTTT.

The chain employs TRBV19 and TRBJ2-1; 7 bases fit TRBD2. V shed 4 bases and J 7 bases; nucleotides not matched to a gene: 7. The CDR3 is 14 residues long. Germline V gives CDR1 LNHDA, CDR2 SQIVND (reference sequence). The CDR3 DNA sequence: TGTGCCAGTAGTACGGTGGGGGGGAAAAATGAGCAGTTCTTC. This sequence encodes CASSTVGGKNEQFF.

This clone was recorded only once. This specimen includes other DNA sequences encoding the same CDR3. This chain connects TRBV18 to TRBJ1-1; unclear D gene. V lost 6 bases and J lost 0, with 8 bases in between. Germline V gene data show CDR1 as KGHSH and CDR2 as LQKENI. This CDR3 has 13 amino acids. CDR3 amino acids: CASSLGMNTEAFF. In DNA form, the CDR3 reads TGTGCCAGCTCGCTGGGAATGAACACTGAAGCTTTCTTT.

In this sample, this clone turned up a few times. The V gene is TRBV28, the J gene TRBJ2-1; 8 bases map to TRBD1. The germline V gene encodes CDR1 MDHEN and CDR2 SYDVKM. The CDR3 consists of 17 residues. With V trimmed by 7 bases and J by 0 bases, 11 bases remained unmatched. CDR3: CASTSGGETSSYNEQFF. The CDR3 DNA follows: TGTGCCAGCACTTCAGGGGGCGAGACAAGCTCCTACAATGAGCAGTTCTTC.

J is TRBJ1-1 and V is TRBV5-1; D is possibly TRBD1 (5 bases). CDR1 and CDR2 from the germline V gene are SGHRS and YFSETQ. The CDR3 has 15 amino acids. V lost 0 bases and J 4 bases, leaving 13 bases between the germline ends. The CDR3 coding sequence is TGCGCCAGCAGCTTGGTCGGGGCGCAGGTCACTGAAGCTTTCTTT. Translated: CASSLVGAQVTEAFF.

The chain joins TRBV2 to TRBJ2-2, with 9 bases identical to TRBD2. Losses at the gene ends were 4 bases for V and 0 bases for J; bases not matched to a gene: 3. The germline gives CDR1 SNHLY, CDR2 FYNNEI. The CDR3 extends over 16 amino acids. DNA for the CDR3: TGTGCCAGCAGTGGGGCTAGCGGGGCGAACACCGGGGAGCTGTTTTTT. Translating it yields CASSGASGANTGELFF.

The chain has TRBV18 and TRBJ1-2; D is perhaps TRBD1 (6 bases). CDR3 length: 15 residues. The V end was cut by 3 bases, the J end by 4 bases, with 15 bases between. In germline, CDR1 is KGHSH, CDR2 LQKENI. The CDR3 sequence: CASSPDRDGIYGYTF. Written as DNA, the CDR3 is TGTGCCAGCTCACCGGACAGAGACGGGATCTATGGCTACACCTTC.

The DNA for the CDR3 is TGTGCCAGCAGCGGGTTGGACAGGGGGAACACTGAAGCTTTCTTT. It specifies CASSGLDRGNTEAFF. The chain joins TRBV5-4 to TRBJ1-1, with 9 bases lining up with TRBD1. Per germline, CDR1 SGHNT and CDR2 YYREEE (reference sequence). With V trimmed by 4 bases and J by 1 base, 5 bases remained unmatched. This CDR3 has 15 residues.

The J gene is TRBJ2-5, the V gene TRBV7-9; D may be TRBD1 (6 bases). Germline-derived CDR1 and CDR2 are SEHNR and FQNEAQ (reference sequence). This CDR3 has 15 residues. The V end was cut by 3 bases, the J end by 2 bases, with 13 bases between. The CDR3 sequence is CASSLWGPDQETQYF. CDR3 bases: TGTGCCAGCAGCTTGTGGGGGCCCGATCAAGAGACCCAGTACTTC.

The J gene is TRBJ2-7, the V gene TRBV6-5; 8 bases line up with TRBD1. The junction had 8 bases not matched to a gene; V was cut back by 6 bases and J by 4 bases. CDR1 is MNHEY, CDR2 SVGAGI, per germline. The length of the CDR3 is 14 residues. The CDR3 coding sequence is TGTGCCAGCAGGCGGTCAGGGGGCGCATACGAGCAGTACTTC. Protein: CASRRSGGAYEQYF.

V usage is TRBV9 and J usage is TRBJ2-3; D uncertain. V lost 0 bases, J lost 2 bases, and 10 bases lay in between. The CDR3 spans 15 residues. Germline V CDR1 and CDR2: SGDLS, YYNGEE. This chain's CDR3 is CASSVVSRNTDTQYF. In DNA, the CDR3 is TGTGCCAGCAGCGTAGTAAGTAGAAACACAGATACGCAGTATTTT.

The chain employs TRBV7-3 and TRBJ2-5; 7 nucleotides agree with TRBD2. Per the germline V gene, CDR1 is SGHTA and CDR2 is FQGTGA. There are 16 residues in the CDR3. The J segment lost 7 bases and the V segment lost 5 bases, leaving 16 bases of the junction unmatched. The CDR3 region has the DNA TGTGCCAGCAGCCCGGGGAGGGAGCGCTCACGGGGGACCCAGTACTTC. The encoded protein is CASSPGRERSRGTQYF.

This clone was picked up one time. The rearrangement joins TRBV27 to TRBJ1-6; possibly TRBD1 for D (6 bases). CDR1 is MNHEY and CDR2 is SMNVEV in the germline V gene (reference sequence). The V gene lost 1 base and the J gene lost 10 bases, with 14 bases spanning the gap. The CDR3 extends over 15 amino acids. The CDR3 sequence is CASSLLTGGKSPLHF. The CDR3 coding sequence is TGTGCCAGCAGTTTATTGACAGGAGGGAAATCACCCCTCCACTTT.

The gene calls are TRBV30 and TRBJ1-1; D might be TRBD1 (6 bases). CDR1 and CDR2 from the germline V gene are GTSNPN and SVGIG (reference sequence). The CDR3 runs to 14 residues. Between the trimmed V and J ends, which lost 2 bases and 6 bases, there was a span of 16 bases. The DNA for the CDR3 is TGTGCCTGGAGTAAGACAGGACGGTACGCTGAAGCTTTCTTT. Translated, it gives CAWSKTGRYAEAFF.

The chain couples TRBV5-5 to TRBJ1-2; the D gene is possibly TRBD1 (6 bases). Germline V CDR1 and CDR2: SGHKS, YYEKEE (reference sequence). CDR3 length: 16 amino acids. V lost 3 bases and J 2 bases, leaving 17 bases between the germline ends. The CDR3 DNA follows: TGTGCCAGCAGCTCCGCGGGGGTACAGGGAAACTATGGCTACACCTTC. Translated: CASSSAGVQGNYGYTF.

This chain joins TRBV25-1 and TRBJ2-7, with a possible D match to TRBD2 (5 bases). Trimming stripped 5 bases from V and 2 bases from J, with 10 bases between. The CDR3 length is 13 residues. Per germline, CDR1 MGHDK and CDR2 SYGVNS. The CDR3 DNA sequence: TGTGCCAGCAGTTCTACGGGAACCTACGAGCAGTACTTC. This encodes CASSSTGTYEQYF.

The chain employs TRBV5-8 and TRBJ1-5; D possibly corresponds to TRBD1 (6 bases). The CDR3 is made up of 15 amino acids. Deletions cut 4 bases from V and 4 bases from J, with 15 bases between. Germline assignment: CDR1 SGHTS and CDR2 YDEGEE. This CDR3 reads CASSLVTGMNQPQHF. DNA for the CDR3: TGTGCCAGCAGCCTTGTAACAGGGATGAATCAGCCCCAGCATTTT.

The chain uses TRBV6-5 and TRBJ2-7, with D unclear. Germline CDR1 is MNHEY and CDR2 is SVGAGI. The CDR3 contains 14 residues. V lost 1 base and J 3 bases, leaving 10 bases between the germline ends. In DNA form, the CDR3 reads TGTGCCAGCAGTTACTTGGGCCTCAACTACGAGCAGTACTTC. Protein product: CASSYLGLNYEQYF.

The chain uses TRBV7-8 and TRBJ2-5; D is possibly TRBD2 (5 bases). V was clipped by 1 base and J by 2 bases, with 8 bases between them. Germline V gene lookup returns CDR1 SGHVS and CDR2 FQNEAQ. CDR3 size: 14 residues. In DNA, the CDR3 is TGTGCCAGCAGCTTAGGGGAGTTTCAAGAGACCCAGTACTTC. Translated: CASSLGEFQETQYF.

This chain connects TRBV5-1 to TRBJ2-1, with D perhaps TRBD2 (7 bases). The CDR3 is 14 amino acids. The V end was cut by 8 bases, the J end by 6 bases, with 18 bases between. Per the germline V gene, CDR1 is SGHRS and CDR2 is YFSETQ. The CDR3 DNA reads TGCGCCAGTATGAGGGGGGGCCAAAGCAATGAGCAGTTCTTC. This sequence encodes CASMRGGQSNEQFF.

The chain links TRBV18 to TRBJ1-1; the D is unclear. Looked up from germline, CDR1 is KGHSH and CDR2 is LQKENI. V was shortened by 3 bases and J by 1 base, with 15 bases between the two germline ends. This CDR3 has 16 amino acids. CDR3 DNA: TGTGCCAGCTCACCCTTTTCGCCGGACTCGAACACTGAAGCTTTCTTT. Translating gives CASSPFSPDSNTEAFF.

This chain uses TRBV2 with TRBJ2-2; D is unclear. Germline-derived CDR1 and CDR2 are SNHLY and FYNNEI. Trimming removed 2 bases at V and 1 base at J, with 8 bases between. This CDR3 is built from 15 residues. The CDR3 reads CASSEWSENTGELFF. The CDR3 region has the DNA TGTGCCAGCAGTGAATGGTCAGAGAACACCGGGGAGCTGTTTTTT.

The CDR3: CASSVDLNEKLFF. The CDR3 coding sequence is TGTGCCAGCAGTGTCGACCTCAATGAAAAACTGTTTTTT. V and J are TRBV6-4 and TRBJ1-4; D gene ambiguous. Trimming took off 4 bases at V and 5 bases at J, with 8 bases between the two ends. The CDR3 consists of 13 residues. Germline CDR1 and CDR2: MRHNA and SNTAGT.

The chain uses TRBV10-1 and TRBJ1-1; D is perhaps TRBD1 (5 bases). Germline assignment: CDR1 WNHNN and CDR2 SYGVQD (reference sequence). This CDR3 is 14 amino acids long. V was shortened by 4 bases and J by 7 bases, with 16 bases between the two germline ends. CDR3 amino acids: CASSGNRDGFEAFF. CDR3 sequence (DNA): TGCGCCAGCAGTGGAAATCGGGACGGGTTTGAAGCTTTCTTT.